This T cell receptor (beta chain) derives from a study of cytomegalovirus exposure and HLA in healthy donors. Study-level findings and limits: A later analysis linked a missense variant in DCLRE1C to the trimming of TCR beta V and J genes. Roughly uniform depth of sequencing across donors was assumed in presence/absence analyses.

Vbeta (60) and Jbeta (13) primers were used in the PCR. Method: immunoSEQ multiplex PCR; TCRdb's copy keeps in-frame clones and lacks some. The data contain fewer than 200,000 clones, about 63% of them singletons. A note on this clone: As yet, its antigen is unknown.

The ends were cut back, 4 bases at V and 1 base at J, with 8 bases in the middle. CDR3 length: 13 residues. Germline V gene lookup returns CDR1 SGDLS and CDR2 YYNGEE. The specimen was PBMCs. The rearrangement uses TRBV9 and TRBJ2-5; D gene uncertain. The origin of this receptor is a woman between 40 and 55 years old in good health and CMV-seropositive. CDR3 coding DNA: TGTGCCAGCAGCATCAGCGCCCAAGAGACCCAGTACTTC. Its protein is CASSISAQETQYF.